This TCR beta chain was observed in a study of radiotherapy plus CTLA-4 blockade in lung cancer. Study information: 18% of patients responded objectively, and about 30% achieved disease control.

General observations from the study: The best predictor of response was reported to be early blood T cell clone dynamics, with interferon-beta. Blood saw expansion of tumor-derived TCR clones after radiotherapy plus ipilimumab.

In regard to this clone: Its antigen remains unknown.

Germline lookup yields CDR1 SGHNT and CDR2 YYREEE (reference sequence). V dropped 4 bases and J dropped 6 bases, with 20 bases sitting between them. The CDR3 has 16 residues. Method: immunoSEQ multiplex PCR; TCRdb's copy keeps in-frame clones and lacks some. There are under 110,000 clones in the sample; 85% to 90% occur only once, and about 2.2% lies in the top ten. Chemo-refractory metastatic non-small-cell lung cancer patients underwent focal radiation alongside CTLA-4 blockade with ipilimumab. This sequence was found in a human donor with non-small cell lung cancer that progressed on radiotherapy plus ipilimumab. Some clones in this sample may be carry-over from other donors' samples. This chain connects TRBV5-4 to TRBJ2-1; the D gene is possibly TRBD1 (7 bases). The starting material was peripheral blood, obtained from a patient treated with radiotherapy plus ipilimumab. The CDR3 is CASSPGGGGRGNEQFF. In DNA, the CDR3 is TGTGCCAGCAGCCCAGGAGGGGGCGGTAGAGGCAATGAGCAGTTCTTC.